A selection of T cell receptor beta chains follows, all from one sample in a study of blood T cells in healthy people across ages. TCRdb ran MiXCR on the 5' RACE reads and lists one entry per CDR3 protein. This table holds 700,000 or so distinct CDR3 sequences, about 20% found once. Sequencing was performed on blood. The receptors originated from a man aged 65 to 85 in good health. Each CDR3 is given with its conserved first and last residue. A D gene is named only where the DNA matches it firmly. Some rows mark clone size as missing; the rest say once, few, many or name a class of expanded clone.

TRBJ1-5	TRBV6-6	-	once	TGTGCCAGCACCCACGTCCCACACAATAATCAGCCCCAGCATTTT	CASTHVPHNNQPQHF
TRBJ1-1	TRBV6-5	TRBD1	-	TGTGCCAGCAGTCTAACAGGGGGCGCTGGCACTGAAGCTTTCTTT	CASSLTGGAGTEAFF
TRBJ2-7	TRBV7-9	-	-	TGTGCCAGCACCACCCGTCTCGCCTACGAGCAGTACTTC	CASTTRLAYEQYF
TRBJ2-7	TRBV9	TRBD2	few	TGTGCCAGCAGCCGTCAGCGGGGAACCCAAACCTACGAGCAGTACTTC	CASSRQRGTQTYEQYF
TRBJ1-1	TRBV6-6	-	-	TGTGCCAGCAGTAACCGACGGGACACTGAAGCTTTCTTT	CASSNRRDTEAFF
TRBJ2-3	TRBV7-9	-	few	TGTGCCAGCAGCGCTGGACTCCTGGGGAGGGATACGCAGTATTTT	CASSAGLLGRDTQYF
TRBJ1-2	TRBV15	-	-	TGTGCCACCAGTCTTGAGTGGGGGGCGAGGGGCTACACCTTC	CATSLEWGARGYTF
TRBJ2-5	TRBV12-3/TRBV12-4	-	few	TGTGCCAGCAGTTTAAATGTAGAGACCCAGTACTTC	CASSLNVETQYF
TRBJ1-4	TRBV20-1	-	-	TGCAGTGCTAGAGACAGGGTCGGGTTGACTAATGAAAAACTGTTTTTT	CSARDRVGLTNEKLFF
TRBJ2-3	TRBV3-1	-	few	TGTGCCAGCAGCCAAGCGCCTGTTGCAGATACGCAGTATTTT	CASSQAPVADTQYF
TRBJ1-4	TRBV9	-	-	TGTGCCAGCAGCGTAGCCCAAGGACAGCCGGGTGAAAAACTGTTTTTT	CASSVAQGQPGEKLFF
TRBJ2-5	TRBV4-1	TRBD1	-	TGCGCCAGCAGCCAACCGACAGGGGGTTCACAGGAGACCCAGTACTTC	CASSQPTGGSQETQYF
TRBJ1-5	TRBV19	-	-	TGTGCCAGTAGTATTTTCCGGAGTAATCAGCCCCAGCATTTT	CASSIFRSNQPQHF
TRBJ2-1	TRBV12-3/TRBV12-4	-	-	TGTGCCAGCAGTTTTGAGAGGGCTGGTTCCTACAATGAGCAGTTCTTC	CASSFERAGSYNEQFF
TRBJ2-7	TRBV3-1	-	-	TGTGCCAGCAGCCACGTCCAGTTCTCCTACGAGCAGTACTTC	CASSHVQFSYEQYF
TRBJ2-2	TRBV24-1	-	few	TGTGCCACCAGTGATGACTTAGACACCGGGGAGCTGTTTTTT	CATSDDLDTGELFF
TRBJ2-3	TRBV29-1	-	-	TGCAGCGTGAAGACTAGACATACAGATACGCAGTATTTT	CSVKTRHTDTQYF
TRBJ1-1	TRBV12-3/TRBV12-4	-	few	TGTGCCAGCAGTTTCGGGACCGATTACACTGAAGCTTTCTTT	CASSFGTDYTEAFF
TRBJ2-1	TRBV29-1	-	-	TGCAGCGTTGAAGCACTGTTATACAATGAGCAGTTCTTC	CSVEALLYNEQFF
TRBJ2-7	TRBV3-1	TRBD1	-	TGTGCCAGCAGCCAAGGAGGACAGGGCTACGAGCAGTACTTC	CASSQGGQGYEQYF
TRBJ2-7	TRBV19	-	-	TGTGCCAGTAGTATCTCTCGTGGACCATACGAGCAGTACTTC	CASSISRGPYEQYF
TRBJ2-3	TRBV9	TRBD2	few	TGTGCCAGTAGCGCCCTCTTTAACGGGGGGGCAGTAGATACGCAGTATTTT	CASSALFNGGAVDTQYF
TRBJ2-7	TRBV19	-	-	TGTGCCAGTAGTAGGACTGAAAATTACGAGCAGTACTTC	CASSRTENYEQYF
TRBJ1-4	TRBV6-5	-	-	TGTGCCAGCACTGGCGGCAGGGAAAATGAAAAACTGTTTTTT	CASTGGRENEKLFF
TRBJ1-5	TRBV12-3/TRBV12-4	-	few	TGTGCCAGCAGTTCCGACAGACATAGCAATCAGCCCCAGCATTTT	CASSSDRHSNQPQHF
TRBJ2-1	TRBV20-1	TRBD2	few	TGCAGTGCTAGGCAACTAGCGGGATCCCCCTACAATGAGCAGTTCTTC	CSARQLAGSPYNEQFF
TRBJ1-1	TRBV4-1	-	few	TGCGCCAGCAGCCAAGATTCCCTTTCGCAAGTAGGGAACACTGAAGCTTTCTTT	CASSQDSLSQVGNTEAFF
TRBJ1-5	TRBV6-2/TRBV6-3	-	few	TGTGCCAGCAGTTACAGGGCCTCCCCTATCTATAGCAGTCAGCCCCAGCATTTT	CASSYRASPIYSSQPQHF
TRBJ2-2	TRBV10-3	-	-	TGTGCCATCAGTGAGTCGATACCCGGGGAAGGGAACACCGGGGAGCTGTTTTTT	CAISESIPGEGNTGELFF
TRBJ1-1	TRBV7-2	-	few	TGTGCCAGCAACTCCGCCCGGGGTCGGGCCACTGAAGCTTTCTTT	CASNSARGRATEAFF
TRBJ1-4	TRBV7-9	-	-	TGTGCCAGCAGCAACCGGGGGGGCGGAGAAAAACTGTTTTTT	CASSNRGGGEKLFF
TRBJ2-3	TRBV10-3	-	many	TGTGCCATCAGTGCGGTGCTCTCGCAGGATACGCAGTATTTT	CAISAVLSQDTQYF
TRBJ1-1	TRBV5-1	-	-	TGCGCCAGCAGCACTCAGGGGCCAACTGAAGCTTTCTTT	CASSTQGPTEAFF
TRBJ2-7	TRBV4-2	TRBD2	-	TGTGCCAGCAGCCAGAGCGGGGGGACCTTCTACGAGCAGTACTTC	CASSQSGGTFYEQYF
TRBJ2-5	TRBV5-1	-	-	TGCGCCAGCAGCTTGACCCAATCCCGGGCGAGGGAGACCCAGTACTTC	CASSLTQSRARETQYF
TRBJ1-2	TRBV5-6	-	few	TGTGCCAGCAGCTTGGTTGGGCAGGGCTATGGCTACACCTTC	CASSLVGQGYGYTF
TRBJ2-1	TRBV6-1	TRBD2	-	TGTGCCAGCAGAATGACACTAGCGGGGGGCGACAATGAGCAGTTCTTC	CASRMTLAGGDNEQFF
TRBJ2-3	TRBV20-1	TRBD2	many	TGCAGTGCTAGACCGATCCCCGCGGGAGGGCCTGCAGATACGCAGTATTTT	CSARPIPAGGPADTQYF
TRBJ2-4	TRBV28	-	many	TGTGCCAGCAGTTTTCCGGGGGCATCCAAAAACATTCAGTACTTC	CASSFPGASKNIQYF
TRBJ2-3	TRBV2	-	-	TGTGCCAGCAGCGCGGGACGACTAAACACAGATACGCAGTATTTT	CASSAGRLNTDTQYF
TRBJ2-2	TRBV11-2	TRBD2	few	TGTGCCAGCACCCTGAGGGGAGGGGGGGAGCTGTTTTTT	CASTLRGGGELFF
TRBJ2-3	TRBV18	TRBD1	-	TGTGCCAGCTCACCGGGACAGGGGTTCGCAGATACGCAGTATTTT	CASSPGQGFADTQYF
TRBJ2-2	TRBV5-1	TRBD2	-	TGCGCCAGCAACCGTTACGGCGGGGGGAACACCGGGGAGCTGTTTTTT	CASNRYGGGNTGELFF
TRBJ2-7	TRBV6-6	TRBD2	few	TGTGCCAGCAGTTACCGTGGGACTAGCGGGCGTCTTGCCTACGAGCAGTACTTC	CASSYRGTSGRLAYEQYF
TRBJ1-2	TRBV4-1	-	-	TGCGCCAGCAGCCAAGCGGAAGGGGTCGGCTATGGCTGCACCTTC	CASSQAEGVGYGCTF
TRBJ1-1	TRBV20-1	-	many	TGCAGTGCTAGAGGGTCGTATGGGAACACTGAAGCTTTCTTT	CSARGSYGNTEAFF
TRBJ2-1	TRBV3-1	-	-	TGTGCCAGCAGCCAAGACGAAAAAGACTTCAGCTCCTACAATGAGCAGTTCTTC	CASSQDEKDFSSYNEQFF
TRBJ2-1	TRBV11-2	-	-	TGTGCCAGCAGCCAGGTCACGGAGCAGTTCTTC	CASSQVTEQFF
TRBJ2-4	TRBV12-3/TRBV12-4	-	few	TGTGCCAGCAGTTGGGGAATACGGGCCAAAAACATTCAGTACTTC	CASSWGIRAKNIQYF
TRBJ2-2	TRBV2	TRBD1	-	TGTGCCAGCAGGGGGGGACAGGGAAGAAGGACCGGGGAGCTGTTTTTT	CASRGGQGRRTGELFF
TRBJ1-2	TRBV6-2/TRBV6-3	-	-	TGTGCCAGCAGTTATACAGACTATGGCTACACCTTC	CASSYTDYGYTF
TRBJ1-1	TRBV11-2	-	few	TGTGCCAGCAGCTCTTGGGCCGTCCCGCTTAACACTGAAGCTTTCTTT	CASSSWAVPLNTEAFF
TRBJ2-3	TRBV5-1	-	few	TGCGCCAGCAGCCCAGCGCTAGCGTTCCCAGATACGCAGTATTTT	CASSPALAFPDTQYF
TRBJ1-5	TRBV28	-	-	TGTGCCAGCAGTTTAGTGAGGAACAATCAGCCCCAGCATTTT	CASSLVRNNQPQHF
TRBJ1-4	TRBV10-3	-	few	TGTGCCATCAGTTCGTCGGGAAATGAAAAACTGTTTTTT	CAISSSGNEKLFF